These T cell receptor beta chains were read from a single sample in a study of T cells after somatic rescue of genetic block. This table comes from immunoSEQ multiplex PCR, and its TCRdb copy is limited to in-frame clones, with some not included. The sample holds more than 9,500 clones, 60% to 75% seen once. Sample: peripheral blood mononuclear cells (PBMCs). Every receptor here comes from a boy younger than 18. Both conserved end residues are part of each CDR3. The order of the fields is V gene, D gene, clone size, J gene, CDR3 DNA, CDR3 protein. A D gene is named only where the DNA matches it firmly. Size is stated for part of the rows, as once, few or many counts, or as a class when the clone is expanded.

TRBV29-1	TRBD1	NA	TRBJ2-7	TGCAGCGTTGCCGACAGGGTATCCTACGAGCAGTACTTC	CSVADRVSYEQYF
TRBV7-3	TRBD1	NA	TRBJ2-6	TGTGCCAGCAGCTTATTACGACAGGGGGCATCTGGGGCCAACGTCCTGACTTTC	CASSLLRQGASGANVLTF
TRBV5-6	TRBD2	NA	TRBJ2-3	TGTGCCAGCAGCCTCGGGGGGAGGGCCCCATCGGATACGCAGTATTTT	CASSLGGRAPSDTQYF
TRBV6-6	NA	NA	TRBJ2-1	TGTGCCAGCAGTTACATCAGGGGGGCCTACAATGAGCAGTTCTTC	CASSYIRGAYNEQFF
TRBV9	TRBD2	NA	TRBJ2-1	TGTGCCAGCAGCCTTCCGGGACTAGGCTACAATGAGCAGTTCTTC	CASSLPGLGYNEQFF
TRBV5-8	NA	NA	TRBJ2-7	TGTGCCAGCAGCTTGGCAGCCTCCTCCTACGAGCAGTACTTC	CASSLAASSYEQYF
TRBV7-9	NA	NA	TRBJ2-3	TGTGCCAGCAGCTTAGCTACCTCGGGGCCTCCATCCACAGATACGCAGTATTTT	CASSLATSGPPSTDTQYF
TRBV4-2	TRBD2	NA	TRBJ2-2	TGTGCCAGCAGCCAAGAGCCCAGCGGGGACGCCGGGGAGCTGTTTTTT	CASSQEPSGDAGELFF
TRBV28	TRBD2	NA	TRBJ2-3	TGTGCCAGCAGTTTAGCGCCCCCACTAGCGGGAGTTTTCACAGATACGCAGTATTTT	CASSLAPPLAGVFTDTQYF
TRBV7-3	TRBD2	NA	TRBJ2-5	TGTGCCAGCAGCTTGGGACTAGCGGGGGGTCAAGAGACCCAGTACTTC	CASSLGLAGGQETQYF
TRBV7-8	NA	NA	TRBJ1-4	TGTGCCAGCAGTCCGCAGGACAGACCGAAGACGGTAAAACTGTTTTTT	CASSPQDRPKTVKLFF
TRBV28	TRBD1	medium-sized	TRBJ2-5	TGTGCCAGCAGTTGGGACAGGGGGGACGAGACCCAGTACTTC	CASSWDRGDETQYF
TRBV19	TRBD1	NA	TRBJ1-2	TGTGCCAGTAGTATTTTCCGGGACAGGGAGGCTACTAACTATGGCTACACCTTC	CASSIFRDREATNYGYTF
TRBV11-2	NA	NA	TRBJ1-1	TGTGCCAGCAGCTTAGAATACAGGGACGGTGAAGCTTTCTTT	CASSLEYRDGEAFF
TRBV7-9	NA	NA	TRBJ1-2	TGTGCCAGCAGCTTAGCGGATCCACATGGCTACACCTTC	CASSLADPHGYTF
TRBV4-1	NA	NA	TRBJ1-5	TGCGCCAGCAGCCAACAGGAGTTGGGAGGCAATCAGCCCCAGCATTTT	CASSQQELGGNQPQHF
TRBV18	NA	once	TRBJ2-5	TGTGCCAGCTCTTCACAGGTCCAAGAGACCCAGTACTTC	CASSSQVQETQYF
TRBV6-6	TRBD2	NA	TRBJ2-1	TGTGCCAGCAGCGTACCGGGACTAGAACGCAAGGAGCAGTTCTTC	CASSVPGLERKEQFF
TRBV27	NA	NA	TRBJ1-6	TGTGCCAGCAGTTCGGGACGGACCTATAATTCACCCCTCCACTTT	CASSSGRTYNSPLHF
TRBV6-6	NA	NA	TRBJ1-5	TGTGCCAGCAGTTACTGGGACGGTTATCAGCCCCAGCATTTT	CASSYWDGYQPQHF
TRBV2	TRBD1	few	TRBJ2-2	TGTGCCAGCAGTTACCCGGACAGGCTCCTCACCGGGGAGCTGTTTTTT	CASSYPDRLLTGELFF
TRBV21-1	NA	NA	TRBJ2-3	TGTGCCAGCAGGCCCGGGAGCTTCACAGATACGCAGTATTTT	CASRPGSFTDTQYF
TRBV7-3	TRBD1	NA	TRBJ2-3	TGTGCCAGCAGCTTAAAAGGGGGCAGGGATACGCAGTATTTT	CASSLKGGRDTQYF
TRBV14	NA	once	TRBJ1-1	TGTGCCAGCAGCCAGTATTTGGGGCAGTTGGCCACTGAAGCTTTCTTT	CASSQYLGQLATEAFF
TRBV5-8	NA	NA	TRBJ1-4	TGTGCCAGCGATCCCCAGGAGACAACTAATGAAAAACTGTTTTTT	CASDPQETTNEKLFF
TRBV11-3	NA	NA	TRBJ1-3	TGTGCCAGCAGCTCCCGGACGGAAGGAAACACCATATATTTT	CASSSRTEGNTIYF
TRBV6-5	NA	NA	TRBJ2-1	TGTGCCAGCAGTTACACCTACAGCAATGAGCAGTTCTTC	CASSYTYSNEQFF
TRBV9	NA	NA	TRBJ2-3	TGTGCCAGCAGCGTTGCAGGGCGTATTGCAGATACGCAGTATTTT	CASSVAGRIADTQYF
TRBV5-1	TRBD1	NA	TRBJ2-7	TGCGCCAGCAGCTTGGCCTTCCCCGGGACAGGGGGCAGCGAGCAGTACTTC	CASSLAFPGTGGSEQYF
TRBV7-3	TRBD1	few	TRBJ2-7	TGTGCCAGCAGCTTAGGACAGGGGGACCAGCGGATTTCCTACGAGCAGTACTTC	CASSLGQGDQRISYEQYF
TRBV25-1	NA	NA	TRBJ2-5	TGTGCCAGCAGTGAATATGGGCAGCTCCAAGAGACCCAGTACTTC	CASSEYGQLQETQYF
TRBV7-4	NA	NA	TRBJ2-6	TGTGCCAGCAGCGAGAAGGGCAGCTCACAAAGTCGGGCCAACGTCCTGACTTTC	CASSEKGSSQSRANVLTF
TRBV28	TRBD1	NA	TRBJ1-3	TGTGCCAGCAGTAGAGCCGGGACAGGGACTGGAAACACCATATATTTT	CASSRAGTGTGNTIYF
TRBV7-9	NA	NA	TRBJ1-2	TGTGCCAGCAGCTCCTTCCACCGGGGACGTGGCTACACCTTC	CASSSFHRGRGYTF
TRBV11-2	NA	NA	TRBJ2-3	TGTGCCAGCATCCAGCGGCGCACAGATACGCAGTATTTT	CASIQRRTDTQYF
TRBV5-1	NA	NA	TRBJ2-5	TGCGCCAGCAGCCGGACAGCCGAAGAGACCCAGTACTTC	CASSRTAEETQYF
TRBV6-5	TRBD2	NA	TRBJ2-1	TGTGCCAGCAGTTACTATGGACTAGCGGGAGAAGATGAGCAGTTCTTC	CASSYYGLAGEDEQFF
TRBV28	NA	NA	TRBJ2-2	TGTGCCAGCAGTTTACGTACAGTTCCCATAGGTACCGGGGAGCTGTTTTTT	CASSLRTVPIGTGELFF
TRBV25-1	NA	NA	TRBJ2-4	TGTGCCAGCAGTGCCCCTTTTATCAGGGACCTAGCCAAAAACATTCAGTACTTC	CASSAPFIRDLAKNIQYF
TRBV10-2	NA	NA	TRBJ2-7	TGCGCCAGCAGTGAGGGGCCACGGATCTACGAGCAGTACTTC	CASSEGPRIYEQYF
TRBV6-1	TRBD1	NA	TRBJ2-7	TGTGCCAGCTTATTACAGGGGAGACACGAGCAGTACTTC	CASLLQGRHEQYF
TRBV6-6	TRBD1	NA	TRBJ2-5	TGTGCCAGCAGTTTTGGTCTGGGACAGGGTCAAGAGACCCAGTACTTC	CASSFGLGQGQETQYF